Below, 3 T cell receptor beta chains from the same sample are listed, as sequenced in a study of PD-1 blockade in classical Hodgkin lymphoma. The protocol was immunoSEQ multiplex PCR, while the TCRdb copy is restricted to in-frame clones and leaves out a portion. This table holds some 100,000 clones, approximately 94% found once. As for time point: cycle 4 day 1 (C4D1), after 6 weeks of nivolumab. Exposure to brentuximab vedotin varied, and each patient had relapsed following autologous stem cell transplantation. The material sequenced was peripheral blood mononuclear cells (PBMCs), taken before the fourth cycle of nivolumab. The receptors stem from a human donor with classical Hodgkin lymphoma.

The chain carries TRBV29-1 and TRBJ2-2; 10 nucleotides line up with TRBD2. The germline gives CDR1 SQVTM, CDR2 ANQGSEA. The CDR3 sequence is 17 residues long. Trimming cost V 1 base and J 0 bases; bases outside gene matches: 5. This CDR3 is CSVEVPSGGANTGELFF. The CDR3 DNA reads as TGCAGCGTTGAAGTCCCTAGCGGGGGAGCGAACACCGGGGAGCTGTTTTTT.

The V gene is TRBV4-1, the J gene TRBJ2-3, with D possibly TRBD2 on 5 matching bases. CDR1 and CDR2 (germline): MGHRA, YSYEKL. Trimming removed 1 base at V and 1 base at J, with 9 bases between. The CDR3 length is 15 residues. The CDR3 coding sequence is TGCGCCAGCAGCCAAGTCAACGGGGGCACAGATACGCAGTATTTT. It encodes CASSQVNGGTDTQYF.

V gene TRBV28 combines with J gene TRBJ2-3; a possible D gene is TRBD1 (6 bases). In germline, CDR1 is MDHEN, CDR2 SYDVKM. With 6 bases removed from V and 4 bases from J, the gap between germline ends came to 17 bases. This CDR3 is 15 amino acids long. CDR3 DNA: TGTGCCAGCAGCCCCCGACAGGATAATTCAGATACGCAGTATTTT. This gives the protein CASSPRQDNSDTQYF.